A selection of T cell receptor beta chains follows, all from one sample in a study of shared clonotypes between healthy human individuals. Method: immunoSEQ multiplex PCR; TCRdb's copy keeps in-frame clones and lacks some. Of some 660,000 clones listed, 60% to 75% are singletons. The sequenced sample was memory CD4+ T cells sorted from blood. The receptors stem from a woman aged 25 to 39 in good health. CDR3s include the opening cysteine and the closing phenylalanine or tryptophan.

TRBJ1-2	TRBV14	CASSPYRGSRSGYGYTF
TRBJ2-5	TRBV18	CASSLRTGFMEETQYF
TRBJ1-5	TRBV6-1	CASSDPGSSNQPQHF
TRBJ1-1	TRBV7-2	CASSLVLQGEAFF
TRBJ2-2	TRBV11-3	CASSLVQSGELFF
TRBJ1-2	TRBV27	CASSLRGQAPYGYTF
TRBJ2-7	TRBV6-1	CASSERTSGSYEQYF
TRBJ1-5	TRBV30	CAWSVQPNQPQHF
.	TRBV30	CACTPKRGGNYEQYF
TRBJ1-2	TRBV5-1	CASSLYFGALGYGYTF
TRBJ2-1	TRBV7-9	CASSLAGGFYNEQFF
TRBJ1-4	TRBV27	CASSRGQGSEKLFF
TRBJ1-1	TRBV2	CASTAAANTEAFF
TRBJ1-4	TRBV21-1	CASSKEGTENEKLFF
TRBJ1-2	TRBV14	CASSQVGVYGYTF
TRBJ2-7	TRBV19	CASSIEEGAYEQYF
TRBJ1-3	TRBV5-4	CASSPGWGSGNTIYF
TRBJ2-7	TRBV10-3	CAISELRGTSYEQYF
TRBJ2-1	TRBV28	CASMCREGSCYNEQFF
TRBJ2-7	TRBV6-6	CASSYRTGSSSYEQYF
TRBJ2-2	TRBV10-2	CASRTSGSKGGELFF
TRBJ1-2	TRBV6-1	CASSESRGGGYTF
TRBJ1-2	TRBV29-1	CSVVTQVNGYTF
TRBJ2-5	TRBV28	CASTGAQETQYF